This entry lists 17 T cell receptor beta chains sequenced from one sample in a study of neurological immune-mediated disorders (dated by TCRdb to the late 2010s). Libraries were constructed by 5' RACE. Sequencing instrument: Illumina HiSeq 2500. TCRdb trimmed the raw reads at Q25, called clones with MiXCR and kept productive beta chains. Duplicate CDR3 protein sequences are folded into a single record with the most common DNA and genes. This sample lists about 46,000 distinct CDR3 sequences; 10% were detected once. The top ten constitute under 5.5% of the sample. The source material was PBMCs. The receptors stem from a man between 65 and 85 years old with HTLV-1-associated myelopathy (HAM/TSP).

The chain combines TRBV5-1 with TRBJ2-5; TRBD2 might be the D (5 bases). Per the germline V gene, CDR1 is SGHRS and CDR2 is YFSETQ. The length of the CDR3 is 15 residues. Trimming removed 1 base from V and 5 bases from J, with 15 bases in between. The CDR3 nucleotides read TGCGCCAGCAGCTTGCAGAACCCCCCGGGGGAGACCCAGTACTTC. Residues: CASSLQNPPGETQYF.

The gene calls are TRBV4-3 and TRBJ2-2, with D tentatively TRBD2 (5 bases). Germline CDR1 reads LGHNA; CDR2 reads YSLEER. The V and J ends lost 4 bases and 13 bases respectively, with 16 bases between them. The CDR3 is 13 amino acids. In DNA, the CDR3 is TGCGCCAGCAGCCTACTAGGTAGGGATGTGCTGTTTTTT. Amino acid sequence: CASSLLGRDVLFF.

The CDR3 loop is CASSLGTENKPQHF. The CDR3 nucleotides are TGCGCCAGCAGCCTCGGGACAGAAAATAAGCCCCAGCATTTT. The gene calls are TRBV5-1 and TRBJ1-5; TRBD1 matches at 7 bases. Germline values: CDR1 SGHRS, CDR2 YFSETQ. With V trimmed by 4 bases and J by 8 bases, 9 bases remained unmatched. The CDR3 contains 14 residues.

This clonotype was seen repeatedly, ten times or more. J is TRBJ2-7 and V is TRBV20-1; unclear D gene. The CDR3 contains 9 residues. V was pared by 3 bases and J by 4 bases, with 1 base between. The germline gives CDR1 DFQATT, CDR2 SNEGSKA (reference sequence). CDR3 DNA: TGCAGTGCTAGTTACGAGCAGTACTTC. Residues: CSASYEQYF.

This clonotype was picked up many times. The rearrangement links TRBV20-1 to TRBJ2-1; 11 bases match TRBD2. Germline V CDR1 and CDR2: DFQATT, SNEGSKA (reference sequence). V dropped 2 bases and J dropped 10; count of bases not matched to a gene: 4. This CDR3 region has 13 residues. The CDR3, as DNA: TGCAGTGCTAGAAGTAGCGGGAGGGGGGAGCAGTTCTTC. Amino acid sequence: CSARSSGRGEQFF.

The chain carries TRBV18 and TRBJ2-6; perhaps TRBD1 as D (6 bases). Germline assignment: CDR1 KGHSH and CDR2 LQKENI. Trimming took off 6 bases at V and 1 base at J, with 19 bases between the two ends. CDR3 length equals 18 residues. The CDR3 DNA sequence: TGTGCCAGCTCGGCGAGGACAGTGGGCGGTTCTGGGGCCAACGTCCTGACTTTC. Protein: CASSARTVGGSGANVLTF.

The gene calls are TRBV9 and TRBJ2-1; 15 bases fit TRBD2. The CDR3 spans 20 residues. Germline lookup yields CDR1 SGDLS and CDR2 YYNGEE. Germline trimming cut 5 bases from V and 7 bases from J; bases unmatched to any gene: 19. The CDR3 region is CASSSLGTAGLAGGGNEQFF. CDR3 in DNA: TGTGCCAGCAGTTCCCTCGGGACAGCAGGACTAGCGGGAGGGGGAAATGAGCAGTTCTTC.

The table lists this clonotype with a few counts. A single base separates this from a much larger clone, so it may be a read error. V usage is TRBV7-2 and J usage is TRBJ2-3; a possible D gene is TRBD1 (5 bases). V was clipped by 3 bases and J by 7 bases, with 14 bases between them. The CDR3 is 14 amino acids. CDR1 and CDR2 from the germline V gene are SGHTA and FQGNSA. The CDR3, as DNA: TGTGCCAGCAGCTTTAGCTCCAGGGCACATACGCAGTATTTT. Translated, it gives CASSFSSRAHTQYF.

The gene calls are TRBV20-1 and TRBJ1-2, with no clear D. Germline loops: CDR1 DFQATT, CDR2 SNEGSKA (reference sequence). V was shortened by 3 bases and J by 2 bases, with 13 bases between the two germline ends. The CDR3 is 14 amino acids. This CDR3 reads CSASLLPLNYGYTF. The CDR3 DNA reads TGCAGTGCTAGTTTGTTGCCGCTAAACTATGGCTACACCTTC.

This clonotype was picked up many times. This chain uses TRBV28 with TRBJ2-7; the match to TRBD2 covers 10 bases. The CDR3 covers 14 residues. Germline loops: CDR1 MDHEN, CDR2 SYDVKM. Germline trimming cut 6 bases from V and 6 bases from J; bases unmatched to any gene: 8. The CDR3 sequence: CASRRQREGAEQYF. DNA of the CDR3: TGTGCCAGCAGAAGACAGCGGGAGGGCGCCGAGCAGTACTTC.

This sequence joins TRBV6-6 and TRBJ2-3; a weak D match, TRBD1 (5 bases). The CDR3 is 14 residues long. Germline CDR1 and CDR2: MNHNY and SVGAGI (reference sequence). V lost 6 bases and J 3 bases, leaving 13 bases between the germline ends. CDR3 nucleotides: TGTGCCAGCAGACAAAGGGGCGCAACAGATACGCAGTATTTT. Amino acid sequence: CASRQRGATDTQYF.

This clonotype was detected ten times or more. The chain combines TRBV20-1 with TRBJ2-7, with no clear D. The CDR3 extends over 14 amino acids. Trimming left V 6 bases short and J 5 bases short, with 20 bases between. Per germline, CDR1 DFQATT and CDR2 SNEGSKA (reference sequence). The CDR3 sequence is CSAPALKTLNEQYF. In nucleotides, the CDR3 is TGCAGTGCCCCGGCCCTAAAGACGCTCAACGAGCAGTACTTC.

This clonotype was counted many times. The chain links TRBV5-1 to TRBJ2-1, with D tentatively TRBD2 (6 bases). There are 15 residues in the CDR3. V was cut by 0 bases and J by 10 bases, with 17 bases left in between. CDR1 and CDR2 (germline): SGHRS, YFSETQ. CDR3 bases: TGCGCCAGCAGCTTGGATCCTAGCGCGGAAGGGGAGCAGTTCTTC. Protein sequence: CASSLDPSAEGEQFF.

J is TRBJ1-2 and V is TRBV28; D might be TRBD1 (5 bases). The CDR3 runs to 15 residues. V lost 6 bases and J 7 bases, leaving 21 bases between the germline ends. Germline CDR1 reads MDHEN; CDR2 reads SYDVKM. DNA of the CDR3: TGTGCCAGCAGGCCCGGGGGTGGGGATTCAAGTGGCTACACCTTC. This encodes CASRPGGGDSSGYTF.

This clonotype was detected many times. V usage is TRBV6-2 or TRBV6-3 and J usage is TRBJ2-1; TRBD2 matches at 13 bases. J was trimmed by 6 bases and V by 5 bases; bases with no gene match: 4. Germline V gene sequence: CDR1 MNHEY, CDR2 SVGEGT. The CDR3 loop spans 15 amino acids. The CDR3 region is CASSAGTSGVNEQFF. In DNA form, the CDR3 reads TGTGCCAGCAGTGCCGGGACTAGCGGGGTCAATGAGCAGTTCTTC.

This clonotype was counted between two and nine times. The V call is TRBV7-9, the J call TRBJ2-1; 7 bases are shared with TRBD2. V was pared by 1 base and J by 7 bases, with 10 bases of the junction left unmatched. The CDR3 is made up of 16 amino acids. Germline loops: CDR1 SEHNR, CDR2 FQNEAQ (reference sequence). Here the CDR3 reads CASSLVTGGGGNEQFF. CDR3 DNA sequence: TGTGCCAGCAGCTTAGTGACTGGGGGGGGAGGTAATGAGCAGTTCTTC. Supplemented by reference TRBV7-9 and TRBJ2-1, the full variable domain reads DTGVSQNPRHKITKRGQNVTFRCDPISEHNRLYWYRQTLGQGPEFLTYFQNEAQLEKSRLLSDRFSAERPKGSFSTLEIQRTEQGDSAMYLCASSLVTGGGGNEQFFGPGTRLTVL.

This clonotype was observed many times. The genes are TRBV7-9 and TRBJ2-1; 10 bases line up with TRBD2. Germline V gene lookup returns CDR1 SEHNR and CDR2 FQNEAQ (reference sequence). The CDR3 runs to 15 residues. V shed 3 bases and J 8 bases; nucleotides not matched to a gene: 7. The CDR3 reads CASSLGLAWKDEQFF. The CDR3 nucleotides read TGTGCCAGCAGCTTGGGACTAGCGTGGAAGGATGAGCAGTTCTTC. The variable domain in full, with the rest retrieved from reference TRBV7-9 and TRBJ2-1, is DTGVSQNPRHKITKRGQNVTFRCDPISEHNRLYWYRQTLGQGPEFLTYFQNEAQLEKSRLLSDRFSAERPKGSFSTLEIQRTEQGDSAMYLCASSLGLAWKDEQFFGPGTRLTVL.